This T cell receptor beta chain was identified in a study of low-dose radiotherapy and immunotherapy resistance in tumors. Background on the study: Over 26 weeks, cohort 2 got 1 Gy every two weeks, reaching 13 Gy. Patients were treated with intravenous nivolumab at 240 mg every two weeks and were also dosed with ipilimumab at 1 mg/kg every six weeks.

Both TCRalpha and TCRbeta chains were reverse transcribed with V-gene-specific primers. A roughly 20-cycle PCR with a constant-region primer and V-primer adapter amplified TCRs. MiXCR was run by TCRdb on the reads, yielding one entry per CDR3 protein. The sample has more than 70,000 distinct CDR3 sequences, 20% to 25% seen once. The germline V and J ends were trimmed by 0 bases and 5 bases, with 13 bases remaining between them. The CDR3 contains 14 residues. Germline loops: CDR1 DFQATT, CDR2 SNEGSKA (reference sequence). As for time point: after trial treatment. The treatment: LDRT plus nivolumab, ipilimumab, low-dose cyclophosphamide and aspirin (RACIN trial).

This material consisted of PBMCs, taken after low-dose radiotherapy plus immunotherapy. The sequence derives from a female donor with ovarian cancer. The rearrangement uses TRBV20-1 and TRBJ1-2; TRBD1 is a possible D gene (6 bases). The CDR3 loop is CSARDDRSPYGYTF. As DNA, the CDR3 is TGCAGTGCTAGAGACGACAGGAGCCCTTATGGCTACACCTTC.